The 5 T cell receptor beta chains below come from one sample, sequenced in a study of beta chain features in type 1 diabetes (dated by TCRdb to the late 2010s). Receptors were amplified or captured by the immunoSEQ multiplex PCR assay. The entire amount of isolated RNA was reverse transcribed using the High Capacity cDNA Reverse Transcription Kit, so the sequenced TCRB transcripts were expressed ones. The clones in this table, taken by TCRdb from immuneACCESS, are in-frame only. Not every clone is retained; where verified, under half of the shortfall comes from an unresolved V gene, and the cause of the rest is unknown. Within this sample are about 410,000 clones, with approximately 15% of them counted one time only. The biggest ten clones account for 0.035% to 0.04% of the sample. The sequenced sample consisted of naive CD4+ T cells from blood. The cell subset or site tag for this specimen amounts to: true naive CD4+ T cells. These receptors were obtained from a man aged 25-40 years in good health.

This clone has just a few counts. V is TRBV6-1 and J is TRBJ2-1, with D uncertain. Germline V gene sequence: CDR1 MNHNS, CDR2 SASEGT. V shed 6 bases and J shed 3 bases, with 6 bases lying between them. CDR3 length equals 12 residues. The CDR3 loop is CASSLSYNEQFF. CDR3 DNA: TGTGCCAGCAGCCTTAGCTACAATGAGCAGTTCTTC.

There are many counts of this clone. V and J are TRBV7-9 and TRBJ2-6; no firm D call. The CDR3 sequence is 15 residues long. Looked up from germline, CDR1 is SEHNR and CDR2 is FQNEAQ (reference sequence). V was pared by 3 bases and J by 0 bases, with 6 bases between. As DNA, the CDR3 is TGTGCCAGCAGCTTTGTGCTCTCTGGGGCCAACGTCCTGACTTTC. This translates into CASSFVLSGANVLTF.

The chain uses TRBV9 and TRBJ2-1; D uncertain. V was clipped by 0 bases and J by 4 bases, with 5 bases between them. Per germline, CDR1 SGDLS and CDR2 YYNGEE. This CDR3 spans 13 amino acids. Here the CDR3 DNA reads TGTGCCAGCAGCGTAGCAGATTACAATGAGCAGTTCTTC. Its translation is CASSVADYNEQFF.

In DNA form, the CDR3 reads TGTGCCAGCAGCTTAGCAATTGGCAGGCCTACCGAGCAGTACTTC. As protein: CASSLAIGRPTEQYF. V is TRBV7-2 and J is TRBJ2-7; no clear D. V lost 0 bases and J lost 6, with 15 bases in between. The CDR3 spans 15 residues. Germline CDR1 SGHTA, CDR2 FQGNSA.

Written as DNA, the CDR3 is TGCGCCAGCAGCCTCACCCGACTAGCGGGGGGACAAGAGACCCAGTACTTC. Protein product: CASSLTRLAGGQETQYF. V and J are TRBV4-3 and TRBJ2-5; TRBD2 agrees at 13 bases. Trimming at V came to 4 bases and at J to 2 bases, leaving 7 bases not matched to a gene. CDR1 and CDR2 from the germline V gene are LGHNA and YSLEER. This CDR3 is 17 amino acids long.